This entry features one T cell receptor beta chain sequence. Its target is not known. This record belongs to a study of cytomegalovirus exposure and HLA in healthy donors. Turning to the study itself: Earlier work reported about 110 million unique TCR beta sequences from 180 million or so T cells. Some 87 million unique TCRs from HLA-typed donors were held in an early release of data.

The donors gave bone marrow, and they were healthy. It was with 60 Vbeta and 13 Jbeta primers that the PCR ran. Here immunoSEQ multiplex PCR was the method, and the copy in TCRdb shows in-frame clones only, minus some. The table includes around 110,000 clones, 65% detected once. The study's findings and limits: Fewer N-insertions than the roughly 630-donor mean were reportedly shown by an Asian-associated ancestry cluster in a later analysis.

Sequences were obtained from PBMCs. This receptor was identified in a woman in her 40s in good health and CMV-seropositive.

The CDR3 region is CASSLDVGGGTDTQYF. The CDR3 DNA is TGTGCCAGCAGCTTAGACGTGGGCGGGGGAACAGATACGCAGTATTTT. V and J are TRBV7-9 and TRBJ2-3; 7 bases map to TRBD2. The CDR3 contains 16 residues. The germline gives CDR1 SEHNR, CDR2 FQNEAQ (reference sequence). The V and J ends lost 1 base and 3 bases, in that order; junction bases with no gene match: 7.